This T cell receptor (beta chain) originates from a study of vaccination effects on CD4 cells after COVID-19 (dated by TCRdb to about 2022). For context, the study as a whole: Across the study, the median time from the second dose to post-vaccine sampling was 72 days (range 14 to 241). SARS-CoV-2 spike-specific CD4+ TCR repertoires from before and after mRNA vaccination were compared in COVID-19 convalescent patients and in infection-naive vaccine recipients. Altogether, around 9 COVID-19 convalescent patients and a few SARS-CoV-2-naive healthy vaccine recipients made up the full study. Cultures from other donors in the study were sequenced using the Oncomine TCR Beta short-read assay on an Illumina iSeq 100. Broad study findings and their caveats: The study was limited by a small number of convalescent patients and lacked early post-infection timepoints. Clones induced by infection and clones induced by vaccination both contracted markedly at late timepoints after vaccination, which fits with T cell responses waning over time. Among healthy vaccine recipients, nearly all vaccine-induced clones were SARS-CoV-2 mono-reactive, and only 1 of 255 was cross-reactive with common cold coronaviruses.

Preparation of the library involved the immunoSEQ multiplex PCR assay. DNA from the cultured, isolated CD4+ T cells was subjected to TCR beta CDR3 sequencing. The study's processing was this. The analysis removed non-productive TCR sequences, trimmed reads to the CDR3 region, and retained only CDR3s that were 7 or more amino acids long. Antigen-specific clonotypes were identified using the MANAFEST web app by comparison of expansion in peptide wells against reference cultures. To count as positive, a clone had to show expansion at FDR<0.05 compared with the reference and with all other wells, an odds ratio above 5, and a frequency above 0.1% in two replicate wells. Clonotypes significantly expanded in SARS-CoV-2 spike wells and in at least one common cold coronavirus spike condition were defined as cross-reactive. Levenshtein distance calculated with the stringdist R package was used to assess CDR3 similarity, and unrooted trees were constructed with ape in R 3.6.1. This is the immuneACCESS table as TCRdb keeps it, with only in-frame sequences that have V and J called. A part of the clones is gone; compared with another copy, unresolved V genes explain less than half, and the rest is unexplained. The V and J calls and clone size are taken from that table; D and trimming were inferred from the DNA. For this sample there are roughly 27,000 clones; under 85% appear just once. Of the sample, 17% is held by the ten largest clones.

The ViraFEST assay stimulated PBMC with viral peptide pools and then used TCR sequencing to identify antigen-specific CD4+ T cell clonotypes by expansion. After more than 9 days of culture, CD4+ T cells were isolated with the EasySep CD4+ T cell isolation kit. Each participant got two doses of an mRNA SARS-CoV-2 vaccine, either BNT162b2 or mRNA-1273. The absence of prior SARS-CoV-2 infection in healthy vaccine recipients was confirmed by negative nucleocapsid antibodies before and after vaccination. Each well held roughly 2 million PBMC cultured in IMDM containing roughly 5% human AB serum, 8.5 to 10 IU/ml IL-2 and gentamicin, along with 10 ug/ml peptides. On days 3 and 7, half of the culture medium was replaced with fresh IL-2-containing medium. Unless noted otherwise, every peptide stimulation condition was grown in triplicate wells. PBMC were separated from whole blood using Ficoll-Paque Plus gradient centrifugation and were then either cryopreserved at -140C or used fresh. The overlapping peptide pools covered the spike proteins of SARS-CoV-2 and of the common cold coronaviruses HCoV-NL63, HCoV-OC43 and HCoV-229E. The QIAamp micro DNA kit was used to extract genomic DNA from the cultured CD4+ T cells.

CDR1 and CDR2 were assigned from the germline V gene (reference sequence) as SGHAT and FQDESV. Here V drops 6 bases and J drops 3 bases, and the junction holds 7 bases not matched to any gene. The CDR3 has 15 amino acids, counting the end cysteine and phenylalanine. CDR3 DNA is the only sequence kept; it has 45 bases, read in frame from the first base. Of note for this clone: Its antigen is not yet known. Base-call qualities are not available, and no considerably larger clone is one nucleotide away.

The source material was CD4+ T cells from PBMCs cultured with HCoV-OC43 spike peptides, sampled after COVID-19 vaccination. Read against the paper, the sample's cell subset or site label means: HCoV-OC43 spike overlapping peptide pool stimulation. The TCR comes from a human donor who received a COVID-19 vaccine. The chain is assembled from TRBV11-1 and TRBJ2-5; 10 central bases correspond to TRBD2. The encoded CDR3 is CASRLSGGGKETQYF. Here is the DNA: TGTGCCAGCAGACTCAGCGGGGGGGGTAAAGAGACCCAGTACTTC.